This TCR beta chain comes out of a study of T cell changes during pregnancy in multiple sclerosis. The assay was immunoSEQ multiplex PCR, and TCRdb's table has in-frame clones only and misses some. The profile shows 65,000 to 90,000 clones, about 91% of them singletons. The germline V gene encodes CDR1 MNHEY and CDR2 SMNVEV (reference sequence). J was trimmed by 1 base and V by 2 bases; bases with no gene match: 5. The CDR3 runs to 15 residues. This chain connects TRBV27 to TRBJ2-7; TRBD1 matches at 7 bases. This clonotype was obtained from a female donor in good health, serving as a control in a pregnancy study. Some clones in this sample may be carry-over from other donors' samples. The specimen comprised PBMCs, sampled in the first trimester of pregnancy. The CDR3 sequence is CASSLAVTGSYEQYF. The CDR3 DNA reads TGTGCCAGCAGTTTAGCTGTGACAGGGTCCTACGAGCAGTACTTC.